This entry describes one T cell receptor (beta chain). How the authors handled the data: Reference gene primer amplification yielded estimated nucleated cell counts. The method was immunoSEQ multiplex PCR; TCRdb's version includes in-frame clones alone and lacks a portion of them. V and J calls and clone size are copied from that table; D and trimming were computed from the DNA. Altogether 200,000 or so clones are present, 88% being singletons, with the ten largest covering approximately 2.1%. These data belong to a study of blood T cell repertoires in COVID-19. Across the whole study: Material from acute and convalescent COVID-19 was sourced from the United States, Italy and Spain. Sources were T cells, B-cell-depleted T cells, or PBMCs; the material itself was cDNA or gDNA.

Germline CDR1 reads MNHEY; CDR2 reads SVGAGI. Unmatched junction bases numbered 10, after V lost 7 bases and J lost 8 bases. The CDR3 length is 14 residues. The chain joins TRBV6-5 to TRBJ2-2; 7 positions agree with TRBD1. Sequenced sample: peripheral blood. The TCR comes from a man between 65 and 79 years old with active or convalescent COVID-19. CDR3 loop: CASMEQGRLGELFF. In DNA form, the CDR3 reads TGTGCCAGCATGGAACAGGGGAGATTAGGGGAGCTGTTTTTT.